These T cell receptor beta chains were read from a single sample in a study of blood T cells in healthy people across ages. TCRdb re-analysed the 5' RACE reads in MiXCR, keeping a single row per CDR3 protein. Among 1.5 million to 2 million distinct CDR3 sequences listed, about 32% were seen once. The sample taken for sequencing was blood. These receptors all come from a woman in her twenties or thirties in good health. Each CDR3 is given with its conserved first and last residue.

CDR3aa	v_gene	j_gene
CASSSLGGTGYEQYF	TRBV28	TRBJ2-7
CSAQDRGRQETQYF	TRBV29-1	TRBJ2-5
CASSSTGGTDTQYF	TRBV5-1	TRBJ2-3
CASSLSYSQETQYF	TRBV7-9	TRBJ2-5
CAGSLSSGSFDEQYF	TRBV13	-
CSAQTGYEQYF	TRBV29-1	TRBJ2-7
CASSVPGTGGLQGYTF	TRBV28	TRBJ1-2
CASSIGQGLNQPQHF	TRBV7-2	TRBJ1-5
CASSAGGRDYSYGYTF	TRBV28	TRBJ1-2
CASSQERQSNYGYTF	TRBV4-1	TRBJ1-2
CASKGQGTGYTF	TRBV2	TRBJ1-2
CASSLANGAETQYF	TRBV5-5	TRBJ2-5
CSARSESSYKQYF	TRBV20-1	TRBJ2-7
CATSNDRVGGELFF	TRBV15	TRBJ1-4
CASTETAEDTQYF	TRBV2	TRBJ2-3
CAISETGANVLTF	TRBV10-3	TRBJ2-6
CATSRDRRGTESGANVLTF	TRBV15	TRBJ2-6
CASRDGESYNSPLHF	TRBV12-3/TRBV12-4	TRBJ1-6
CASSLPGQLSENEQYF	TRBV28	TRBJ2-7
CASSPSGASGLYNEQFF	TRBV3-1	TRBJ2-1
CSVTTLAGARDTQYF	TRBV20-1	TRBJ2-3
CSAPRRISKRVTYEQYF	TRBV20-1	TRBJ2-7
CSASKIRGHNQPQHF	TRBV20-1	TRBJ1-5
CASSVVPGGANVLTF	TRBV9	TRBJ2-6
CSVAGLEGETQYF	TRBV29-1	TRBJ2-5
CASSFRPQVNTEAFF	TRBV7-8	TRBJ1-1
CSARWPSGRGDTQYF	TRBV20-1	TRBJ2-3
CASSSDLYGYTF	TRBV5-1	TRBJ1-2
CASSERTGANYGYTF	TRBV6-1	TRBJ1-2
CASSPLGADNTEAFF	TRBV6-1	TRBJ1-1
CASSEYMPDTQYF	TRBV25-1	TRBJ2-3
CAWSVELGQGDGYTF	TRBV30	TRBJ1-2
CASSVGSGGYQETQYF	TRBV9	TRBJ2-5
CASSPDRALSPLHF	TRBV27	TRBJ1-6
CASSLTRDRGSYEQYF	TRBV6-2/TRBV6-3	TRBJ2-7
CASSLWDSRIKNTEAFF	TRBV7-9	TRBJ1-1
CASSQDLRQGGNIQYF	TRBV4-1	TRBJ2-4
CASTGAHGYTF	TRBV3-1	TRBJ1-2
CSARVEANTYEQYF	TRBV20-1	TRBJ2-7
CASSQDRGHRAEAFF	TRBV4-1	TRBJ1-1
CAWSLDRTGVINEQFF	TRBV30	TRBJ2-1
CASSLVFGGAEYF	TRBV5-5	TRBJ2-3
CASSTGHEQFF	TRBV19	TRBJ2-1
CASSVLGDAETQYF	TRBV19	TRBJ2-5
CASSTRRGEGTYEQYF	TRBV18	TRBJ2-7
CAISDRGFSNGYTF	TRBV10-3	TRBJ1-2
CASSPAPSGDTQYF	TRBV27	TRBJ2-3
CASSQNGYGYTF	TRBV12-3/TRBV12-4	TRBJ1-2
CASSSALGSTDTQYF	TRBV7-3	TRBJ2-3
CASSQIASGRYEQFF	TRBV3-1	TRBJ2-1
CATSDLRQGALEQFF	TRBV24-1	TRBJ2-1
CASKGYPRYGYTF	TRBV27	TRBJ1-2
CASSFSGVATEAFF	TRBV5-5	TRBJ1-1
CASSIGPDRDPPYNEQFF	TRBV11-3	TRBJ2-1
CASSQERKRQGYEQYF	TRBV4-1	TRBJ2-7
CASSLIQGLTEAFF	TRBV5-6	TRBJ1-1
CASSDLPGSSGTHEQYF	TRBV6-1	TRBJ2-7
CASSDSSTGAYGYTF	TRBV6-4	TRBJ1-2
CASSPRRGQGANEQFF	TRBV18	TRBJ2-1